This TCR beta chain emerged from a study of response to subunit inactivated influenza vaccine. Study results and caveats: Few additional T cells are recruited per seasonal influenza vaccination, authors suggested.

Regarding this clonotype: No antigen is known for it.

One entry per CDR3 protein results from TCRdb running MiXCR on the RT-PCR reads. This sample yields about 800,000 distinct CDR3 sequences, of which around 20% are seen a single time; about a tenth belongs to the top ten. Looked up from germline, CDR1 is SGHRS and CDR2 is YFSETQ. V trimming: 3 bases; J trimming: 8 bases; junction bases outside the gene matches: 10. The CDR3 is 15 residues long. This TCR came from a man aged 45 to 65 who received an inactivated influenza vaccine. The V and J genes are TRBV5-1 and TRBJ1-2, with TRBD1 identical over 10 bases. Sequencing used PBMCs from blood, obtained around 5 days after vaccination. The CDR3 DNA sequence: TGCGCCAGCAGCTCGGCGACAGGGGGCGCTTCCGGCTACACCTTC. Amino acids: CASSSATGGASGYTF. The full variable domain, completed using reference TRBV5-1 and TRBJ1-2, is KAGVTQTPRYLIKTRGQQVTLSCSPISGHRSVSWYQQTPGQGLQFLFEYFSETQRNKGNFPGRFSGRQFSNSRSEMNVSTLELGDSALYLCASSSATGGASGYTFGSGTRLTVV.